A single sample is the source of the 5 T cell receptor beta chains below, sequenced in a study of blood T cells in healthy people across ages. Using a J-beta primer mix together with a sample-barcoded 5' primer, a second PCR was run for roughly 7 to 12 cycles. TCRdb reprocessed the 5' RACE reads via MiXCR and lists one record per CDR3 protein. This repertoire shows about 800,000 distinct CDR3 sequences, about three fifths found once; its top ten account for 20% to 25%. The sample comprised blood. The receptors derive from a man aged 25 to 40 in good health.

V and J are TRBV5-1 and TRBJ2-7, with unresolved D. V lost 4 bases and J lost 2, with 13 bases in between. Germline CDR1 is SGHRS and CDR2 is YFSETQ. The CDR3 extends over 14 amino acids. The CDR3 reads CASSPTITAYEQYF. CDR3 coding DNA: TGCGCCAGCAGCCCCACCATAACAGCCTACGAGCAGTACTTC.

V is TRBV5-1 and J is TRBJ2-3; D is perhaps TRBD1 or TRBD2 (7 bases each). Germline CDR1 and CDR2: SGHRS and YFSETQ. The germline V and J ends were trimmed by 4 bases and 1 base, with 13 bases remaining between them. The CDR3 totals 15 residues. CDR3 residues: CASSTTGRGTDTQYF. The CDR3 coding sequence is TGCGCCAGCAGCACGACAGGGAGGGGCACAGATACGCAGTATTTT.

This clonotype has only a few counts. V and J are TRBV20-1 and TRBJ1-2; a weak D match, TRBD1 (5 bases). Germline-derived CDR1 and CDR2 are DFQATT and SNEGSKA (reference sequence). The CDR3 consists of 12 residues. V shed 2 bases and J shed 8 bases, with 12 bases lying between them. CDR3 nucleotide sequence: TGCAGTGCTAGACCCAGGGCTATCGGCTACACCTTC. Translating gives CSARPRAIGYTF.

The V and J genes are TRBV10-3 and TRBJ2-3; weak D call: TRBD2 (6 bases). The germline V gene has CDR1 ENHRY and CDR2 SYGVKD. The CDR3 runs to 13 residues. V dropped 8 bases and J dropped 2 bases, with 11 bases sitting between them. The chain's CDR3 is CAIGIADTDTQYF. CDR3 sequence (DNA): TGTGCCATCGGGATAGCGGACACAGATACGCAGTATTTT.

The chain combines TRBV27 with TRBJ2-3, with D possibly matching TRBD1 (6 bases). The CDR3 extends over 16 amino acids. Germline V lookup: CDR1 MNHEY, CDR2 SMNVEV (reference sequence). Trimming removed 4 bases from V and 1 base from J, with 15 bases in between. The chain's CDR3 is CASSSPQGRGTDTQYF. CDR3 DNA sequence: TGTGCCAGCAGTTCACCCCAGGGGAGAGGCACAGATACGCAGTATTTT.